These 14 T cell receptor beta chains share one sample of origin, sequenced in a study of early T cells in non-severe SARS-CoV-2 infection. TCRdb reprocessed the 5' RACE reads with MiXCR, giving one entry per CDR3 protein. The table lists 75,000 to 100,000 distinct CDR3 sequences, roughly 14% of them singletons. The sequenced sample consisted of whole blood. These receptors all stem from an adult who was a healthcare worker with PCR-confirmed SARS-CoV-2 infection or an uninfected control (not recorded which).

This clonotype was seen a handful of times. The chain joins TRBV10-3 to TRBJ1-6; the D is unclear. CDR1 is ENHRY, CDR2 SYGVKD, per germline. The CDR3 has 12 amino acids. Trimming removed 6 bases at V and 7 bases at J, with 7 bases between. The CDR3 DNA is TGTGCCATCAGGCAACAAAATTCACCCCTCCACTTT. Translated, it gives CAIRQQNSPLHF.

This clonotype was picked up a small number of times. The J gene is TRBJ2-6, the V gene TRBV2, with no clear D. This CDR3 has 15 residues. Germline V lookup: CDR1 SNHLY, CDR2 FYNNEI. Trimming took 6 bases from V and 0 from J, leaving 9 bases between them. The CDR3 DNA follows: TGTGCCAGCAGGAGCAGGTACTCTGGGGCCAACGTCCTGACTTTC. This sequence encodes CASRSRYSGANVLTF.

The chain links TRBV2 to TRBJ1-6; 7 bases fit TRBD1. The V gene end was trimmed by 5 bases and the J gene end by 5 bases; junction bases not matched to a gene: 3. Germline loops: CDR1 SNHLY, CDR2 FYNNEI. The CDR3 loop spans 14 amino acids. The CDR3 protein is CASSLTGDNSPLHF. The CDR3 nucleotides read TGTGCCAGCAGTCTAACAGGGGATAATTCACCCCTCCACTTT.

This clonotype was counted between two and nine times. The chain joins TRBV12-3 or TRBV12-4 to TRBJ1-4, with 10 positions matching TRBD1. V shed 5 bases, J shed 10 bases, and the junction held 7 bases outside the gene matches. The CDR3 is 14 amino acids. This CDR3 is CASSVGQGGGKLFF. The CDR3 DNA reads TGTGCCAGCAGTGTAGGACAGGGGGGAGGAAAACTGTTTTTT.

The chain links TRBV7-9 to TRBJ2-1; 11 bases map to TRBD2. This CDR3 has 16 residues. Germline V gene data show CDR1 as SEHNR and CDR2 as FQNEAQ (reference sequence). Trimming removed 4 bases from V and 2 bases from J; junction bases left unmatched: 4. The CDR3 here is CASSSLLAGAYNEQFF. The CDR3 DNA sequence: TGTGCCAGCAGCTCTCTACTAGCGGGGGCCTACAATGAGCAGTTCTTC.

Ten or more counts support this clonotype. This chain connects TRBV15 to TRBJ2-1; D may correspond to TRBD1 or TRBD2 (5 bases each). The CDR3 spans 19 residues. Germline lookup yields CDR1 LNHNV and CDR2 YYDKDF (reference sequence). Deletions cut 8 bases from V and 0 bases from J, with 26 bases between. CDR3 sequence: CATQNSSKGRGGSYNEQFF. CDR3 DNA: TGTGCCACCCAAAATTCCTCAAAAGGGCGTGGGGGCTCCTACAATGAGCAGTTCTTC.

Concerning this clonotype: At one end, the junction sequence differs from germline, possibly due to a read error. The V and J genes are TRBV5-1 and TRBJ2-3; 12 bases agree with TRBD2. Germline CDR1 SGHRS, CDR2 YFSETQ. This CDR3 comprises 17 residues. This chain's CDR3 is CVSSSRTSGTNTDTQYF. CDR3 DNA sequence: TGCGTCAGCAGCTCACGGACTAGCGGGACCAACACAGATACGCAGTATTTT.

The gene calls are TRBV20-1 and TRBJ1-5; D gene uncertain. V was pared by 0 bases and J by 0 bases, with 12 bases between. CDR1 and CDR2 (germline): DFQATT, SNEGSKA (reference sequence). The CDR3 is made up of 16 amino acids. CDR3: CSARDGGVYSNQPQHF. The CDR3 DNA follows: TGCAGTGCTAGAGATGGCGGGGTTTATAGCAATCAGCCCCAGCATTTT.

This chain connects TRBV6-1 to TRBJ2-2; 7 bases are shared with TRBD2. The CDR3 totals 17 residues. From germline, CDR1 is MNHNS and CDR2 SASEGT. Losses at the gene ends were 7 bases for V and 3 bases for J; bases not matched to a gene: 14. CDR3 sequence (DNA): TGTGCCAGCACCCGAACCGGGGGGAGGGCGGACACCGGGGAGCTGTTTTTT. Translation: CASTRTGGRADTGELFF.

The CDR3, as DNA: TGTGCCAGCAGTCGGGGACAGGGGGCCGATGAGCAGTTCTTC. Its protein product is CASSRGQGADEQFF. The chain uses TRBV12-3 or TRBV12-4 and TRBJ2-1; 12 bases agree with TRBD1. With 5 bases clipped from V and 8 bases from J, the junction kept 4 bases outside the gene matches. This CDR3 has 14 amino acids.

This clonotype was detected once. V and J are TRBV9 and TRBJ1-2; 8 nucleotides align to TRBD1. The CDR3 consists of 15 residues. The germline V gene has CDR1 SGDLS and CDR2 YYNGEE. J gave up 4 bases and V 0 bases, and 5 bases lay outside the gene matches. CDR3 sequence reads: CASSVADRGSYGYTF. The CDR3 nucleotides are TGTGCCAGCAGCGTAGCTGACAGGGGCTCCTATGGCTACACCTTC.

This clonotype has just a few counts. This sequence joins TRBV3-1 and TRBJ1-3; D unclear. Trimming stripped 3 bases from V and 4 bases from J, with 7 bases between. This CDR3 is built from 13 residues. The germline V gene encodes CDR1 LGHDT and CDR2 YNNKEL (reference sequence). The CDR3 spells CASSQGGGNTIYF. Written as DNA, the CDR3 is TGTGCCAGCAGCCAGGGCGGGGGAAACACCATATATTTT.

The rearrangement joins TRBV19 to TRBJ2-5; 10 bases align to TRBD2. From germline, CDR1 is LNHDA and CDR2 SQIVND (reference sequence). V lost 2 bases, J lost 2 bases, and 8 bases stayed unmatched. The CDR3 covers 17 residues. CDR3 amino acids: CASSISGSGGFQETQYF. CDR3 DNA: TGTGCCAGTAGTATATCGGGTAGCGGGGGGTTTCAAGAGACCCAGTACTTC.

This clonotype has more than one count but fewer than ten. The CDR3 DNA sequence: TGTGCCAGCAGTGAGGGAGCGAACAATGAGCAGTTCTTC. Its translation is CASSEGANNEQFF. The V gene is TRBV7-9, the J gene TRBJ2-1, with D possibly being TRBD2 (5 bases). Germline CDR1 reads SEHNR; CDR2 reads FQNEAQ (reference sequence). The CDR3 is 13 residues long. Trimming took 6 bases from V and 5 from J, leaving 11 bases between them.